The 9 T cell receptor beta chains reported below all come from one sample, sequenced in a study of T cell repertoires in cytomegalovirus infection. These receptors have no known antigen. Each CDR3 protein is one row after TCRdb ran MiXCR on the reads. The sample holds about 310,000 distinct CDR3 sequences, 20% to 25% seen once. The input for sequencing was cultured PBMCs, taken from culture after CMV antigen stimulation. These receptor sequences come from a human donor in good health (CMV status not recorded). Some clones in this sample may be carry-over from other donors' samples.

This clonotype was seen repeatedly, ten times or more. The genes are TRBV7-2 and TRBJ1-2; 12 bases fit TRBD1. The CDR3 runs 12 residues. Germline CDR1 is SGHTA and CDR2 is FQGNSA. The trim removed 10 bases at V and 8 bases at J, leaving 5 bases unmatched. CDR3 in DNA: TGTGCCATAGGGACAGGGGGCGTCGGCTACACCTTC. Translated: CAIGTGGVGYTF.

The CDR3 DNA follows: TGTGCCAGTAGTATAGGGGACCTTGGGGAGCTGTTTTTT. It is translated as CASSIGDLGELFF. V and J are TRBV19 and TRBJ2-2, with D possibly being TRBD1 or TRBD2 (5 bases each). Germline V gene data show CDR1 as LNHDA and CDR2 as SQIVND (reference sequence). There are 13 residues in the CDR3. Trimming shortened V by 1 base and J by 8 bases, and 8 bases separated the two germline ends. Using reference TRBV19 and TRBJ2-2 for the parts outside the CDR3, the full variable domain is DGGITQSPKYLFRKEGQNVTLSCEQNLNHDAMYWYRQDPGQGLRLIYYSQIVNDFQKGDIAEGYSVSREKKESFPLTVTSAQKNPTAFYLCASSIGDLGELFFGEGSRLTVL.

This sequence joins TRBV29-1 and TRBJ1-1, with 8 bases that match TRBD1. CDR1 is SQVTM, CDR2 ANQGSEA, per germline. V lost 3 bases to trimming and J lost 2 bases; unmatched junction nucleotides: 2. The CDR3 length is 13 residues. Here the CDR3 reads CSVDAGGNTEAFF. In DNA, the CDR3 is TGCAGCGTTGACGCAGGGGGCAACACTGAAGCTTTCTTT.

This clonotype was seen a handful of times. This chain links TRBV7-2 with TRBJ2-1; the match to TRBD2 covers 9 bases. Looked up from germline, CDR1 is SGHTA and CDR2 is FQGNSA. CDR3 length: 16 amino acids. Trimming removed 1 base from V and 3 bases from J; junction bases left unmatched: 4. The DNA for the CDR3 is TGTGCCAGCAGCTTAGTAGCGGGAGAGTACTACAATGAGCAGTTCTTC. It codes for CASSLVAGEYYNEQFF. Full variable domain (missing parts from reference TRBV7-2 and TRBJ2-1): GAGVSQSPSNKVTEKGKDVELRCDPISGHTALYWYRQSLGQGLEFLIYFQGNSAPDKSGLPSDRFSAERTGGSVSTLTIQRTQQEDSAVYLCASSLVAGEYYNEQFFGPGTRLTVL.

The chain links TRBV11-2 to TRBJ1-1; D gene unclear. This CDR3 is 13 amino acids long. The V and J ends lost 0 bases and 4 bases respectively, with 6 bases between them. CDR1 and CDR2 (germline): SGHAT, FQNNGV. The CDR3, as DNA: TGTGCCAGCAGCTTAGATCACGGCACTGAAGCTTTCTTT. As protein: CASSLDHGTEAFF.

This sequence joins TRBV20-1 and TRBJ2-1, with a weak D call TRBD1 (5 bases). There are 13 residues in the CDR3. Trimming shortened V by 0 bases and J by 6 bases, and 9 bases separated the two germline ends. In germline, CDR1 is DFQATT, CDR2 SNEGSKA (reference sequence). CDR3 loop: CSARDWGGNEQFF. The CDR3 nucleotides are TGCAGTGCTAGAGATTGGGGCGGCAATGAGCAGTTCTTC.

This clonotype has only a few counts. The chain employs TRBV6-2 or TRBV6-3 and TRBJ1-5; D unclear. V lost 6 bases to trimming and J lost 3 bases, with 18 bases between them. CDR3 size: 16 residues. Germline V gives CDR1 MNHEY, CDR2 SVGEGT. This CDR3 reads CASSYPAGSVNQPQHF. Written as DNA, the CDR3 is TGTGCCAGCAGCTACCCCGCTGGAAGCGTCAATCAGCCCCAGCATTTT.

The V call is TRBV7-9, the J call TRBJ2-3, with unresolved D. The CDR3 is 12 amino acids. The ends were cut back, 4 bases at V and 9 bases at J, with 11 bases in the middle. The germline V gene encodes CDR1 SEHNR and CDR2 FQNEAQ (reference sequence). DNA of the CDR3: TGTGCCAGCAGCTCGGGCCCATTCACGCAGTATTTT. This gives the protein CASSSGPFTQYF. Full variable domain (rest looked up from reference TRBV7-9 and TRBJ2-3): DTGVSQNPRHKITKRGQNVTFRCDPISEHNRLYWYRQTLGQGPEFLTYFQNEAQLEKSRLLSDRFSAERPKGSFSTLEIQRTEQGDSAMYLCASSSGPFTQYFGPGTRLTVL.

This clonotype was detected only a few times. The chain employs TRBV27 and TRBJ2-7; D not resolved. Trimming cost V 0 bases and J 7 bases, with 13 bases left between them. Per the germline V gene, CDR1 is MNHEY and CDR2 is SMNVEV (reference sequence). The length of the CDR3 is 14 residues. The CDR3 spells CASSLSRTASEQYF. CDR3 nucleotide sequence: TGTGCCAGCAGTTTATCGCGAACAGCCTCAGAGCAGTACTTC.